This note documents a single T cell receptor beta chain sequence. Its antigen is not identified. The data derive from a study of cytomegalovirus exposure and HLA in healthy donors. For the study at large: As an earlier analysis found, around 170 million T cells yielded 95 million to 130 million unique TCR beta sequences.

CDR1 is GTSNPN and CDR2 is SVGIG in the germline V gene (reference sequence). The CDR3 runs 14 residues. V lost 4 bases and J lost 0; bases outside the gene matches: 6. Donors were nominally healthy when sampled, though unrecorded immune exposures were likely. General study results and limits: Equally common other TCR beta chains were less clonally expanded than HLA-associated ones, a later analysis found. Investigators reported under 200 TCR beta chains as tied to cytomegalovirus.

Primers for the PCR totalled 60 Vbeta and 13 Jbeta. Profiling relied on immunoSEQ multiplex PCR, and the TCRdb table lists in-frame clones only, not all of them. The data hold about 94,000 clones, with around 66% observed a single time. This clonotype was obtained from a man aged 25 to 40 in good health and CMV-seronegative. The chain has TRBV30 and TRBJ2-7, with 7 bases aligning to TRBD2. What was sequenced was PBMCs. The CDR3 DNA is TGTGCCTGGAATTTCGGGGGGAGCTCCTACGAGCAGTACTTC. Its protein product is CAWNFGGSSYEQYF.